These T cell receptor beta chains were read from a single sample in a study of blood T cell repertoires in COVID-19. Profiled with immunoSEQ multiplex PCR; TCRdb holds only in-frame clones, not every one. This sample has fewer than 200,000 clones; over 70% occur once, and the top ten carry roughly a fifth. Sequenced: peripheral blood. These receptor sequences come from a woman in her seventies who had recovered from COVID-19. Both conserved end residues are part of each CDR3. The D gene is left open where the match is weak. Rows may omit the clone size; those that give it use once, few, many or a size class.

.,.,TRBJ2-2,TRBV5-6,CASSLAPRAAGELFF,TGTGCCAGCAGCTTGGCCCCGAGGGCTGCCGGGGAGCTGTTTTTT
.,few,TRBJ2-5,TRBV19,CASSIGQGETQYF,TGTGCCAGTAGTATAGGGCAGGGGGAGACCCAGTACTTC
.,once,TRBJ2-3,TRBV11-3,CASSPGTSSTDTQYF,TGTGCCAGCAGCCCTGGCACAAGTAGCACAGATACGCAGTATTTT
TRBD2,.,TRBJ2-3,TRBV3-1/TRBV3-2,CASSQDPRLAGTDTQYF,TGTGCCAGCAGCCAAGACCCCCGACTAGCGGGAACAGATACGCAGTATTTT
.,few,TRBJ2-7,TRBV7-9,CASSPLGGPYEQYF,TGTGCCAGCAGCCCCCTGGGGGGGCCCTACGAGCAGTACTTC
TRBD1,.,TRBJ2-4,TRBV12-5,CASAPGGTGSKNIQYF,TGTGCTAGTGCCCCAGGGGGGACAGGGTCCAAAAACATTCAGTACTTC
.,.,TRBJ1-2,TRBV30,CAWSAGGWGYTF,TGTGCCTGGAGTGCCGGGGGATGGGGCTACACCTTC
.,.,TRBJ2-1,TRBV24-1,CATSDATYNEQFF,TGTGCCACCAGTGACGCGACTTACAATGAGCAGTTCTTC
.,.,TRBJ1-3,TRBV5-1,CASSLAGIGNTIYF,TGCGCCAGCAGCTTGGCAGGGATTGGAAACACCATATATTTT
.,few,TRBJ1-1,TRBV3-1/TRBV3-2,CASSRGGLNTEAFF,TGTGCCAGCAGCCGGGGAGGACTGAACACTGAAGCTTTCTTT
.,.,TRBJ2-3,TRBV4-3,CASSQRYSTDTQYF,TGCGCCAGCAGCCAACGGTACAGCACAGATACGCAGTATTTT
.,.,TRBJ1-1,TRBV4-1,CASTPGGRGNTEAFF,TGCGCCAGCACCCCAGGAGGCAGGGGGAACACTGAAGCTTTCTTT
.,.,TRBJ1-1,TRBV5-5,CASSPHMNTEAFF,TGTGCCAGCAGCCCCCACATGAACACTGAAGCTTTCTTT
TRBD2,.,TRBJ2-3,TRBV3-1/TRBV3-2,CASSQPVRGEQYF,TGTGCCAGCAGCCAACCGGTGCGGGGGGAGCAGTATTTT
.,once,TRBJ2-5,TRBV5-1,CASSSTTGQETQYF,TGCGCCAGCAGCTCGACAACTGGGCAAGAGACCCAGTACTTC
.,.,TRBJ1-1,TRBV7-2,CASSLAMVSGDTEAFF,TGTGCCAGCAGCTTAGCGATGGTTTCGGGGGACACTGAAGCTTTCTTT
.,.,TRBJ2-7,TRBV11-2,CASSLSGSAYEQYF,TGTGCCAGCAGCTTGTCCGGGAGCGCCTACGAGCAGTACTTC
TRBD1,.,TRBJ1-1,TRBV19,CASLDVSRGTEAFF,TGTGCCAGCCTGGATGTTAGCAGGGGGACTGAAGCTTTCTTT
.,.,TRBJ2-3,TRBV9,CASSVALSTDTQYF,TGTGCCAGCAGCGTGGCCCTTAGCACAGATACGCAGTATTTT
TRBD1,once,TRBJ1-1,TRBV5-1,CASSLGGTVNTEAFF,TGCGCCAGCAGCCTAGGGGGGACAGTAAACACTGAAGCTTTCTTT
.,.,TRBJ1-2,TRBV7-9,CASSLPGLYGYTF,TGTGCCAGCAGCCTCCCTGGGCTCTATGGCTACACCTTC
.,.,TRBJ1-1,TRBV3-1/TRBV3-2,CASRSDTGTEAFF,TGTGCCAGCAGATCAGACACGGGGACTGAAGCTTTCTTT
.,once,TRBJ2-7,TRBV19,CASSPTPPGHPLREQYF,TGTGCCAGTAGTCCGACCCCTCCGGGACACCCTCTACGAGAGCAGTACTTC
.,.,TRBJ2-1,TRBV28,CASSFWGSGYNEQFF,TGTGCCAGCAGTTTTTGGGGTAGCGGCTACAATGAGCAGTTCTTC
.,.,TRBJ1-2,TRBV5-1,CASSLAGDGYTF,TGCGCCAGCAGCTTGGCGGGGGATGGCTACACCTTC
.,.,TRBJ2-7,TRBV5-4,CASSPGGRSYEQYF,TGTGCCAGCAGCCCCGGGGGGCGGTCCTACGAGCAGTACTTC
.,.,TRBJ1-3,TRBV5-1,CASSPQTISGNTIYF,TGCGCCAGCAGCCCACAGACAATCTCTGGAAACACCATATATTTT
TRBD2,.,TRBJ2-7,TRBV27,CASSSRRLAGSYEQYF,TGTGCCAGCAGTTCCCGAAGACTAGCGGGCTCCTACGAGCAGTACTTC
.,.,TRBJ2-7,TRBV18,CASSPPGGAPGYEQYF,TGTGCCAGCTCACCACCGGGGGGAGCGCCGGGCTACGAGCAGTACTTC
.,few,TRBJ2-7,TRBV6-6,CASSYSRINGYEQYF,TGTGCCAGCAGTTACTCCCGCATCAACGGCTACGAGCAGTACTTC
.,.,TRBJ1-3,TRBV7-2,CASSTTGLSGNTIYF,TGTGCCAGCAGCACAACAGGGCTGTCTGGAAACACCATATATTTT
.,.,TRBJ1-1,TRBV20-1,CSAIDPNTEAFF,TGCAGTGCTATTGACCCTAACACTGAAGCTTTCTTT
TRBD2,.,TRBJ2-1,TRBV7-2,CASSPGLAAIEQFF,TGTGCCAGCAGCCCGGGACTAGCGGCCATCGAGCAGTTCTTC
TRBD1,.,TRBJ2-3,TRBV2,CASSEYRGTDTQYF,TGTGCCAGCAGTGAATACAGGGGGACGGATACGCAGTATTTT
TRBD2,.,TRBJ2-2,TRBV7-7,CASRQTSGADHTGELFF,TGTGCCAGCAGGCAAACTAGCGGGGCGGACCACACCGGGGAGCTGTTTTTT
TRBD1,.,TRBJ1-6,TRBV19,CASKAGGQTYNSPLHF,TGTGCCAGTAAGGCAGGGGGCCAGACCTATAATTCACCCCTCCACTTT
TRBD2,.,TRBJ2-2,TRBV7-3,CASSLKPPTSEYTGELFF,TGTGCCAGCAGCTTAAAACCCCCGACTAGCGAGTACACCGGGGAGCTGTTTTTT
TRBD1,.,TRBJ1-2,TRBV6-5,CASSSTNPGQGKGYTF,TGTGCCAGCAGTTCCACAAACCCGGGACAGGGAAAGGGCTACACCTTC
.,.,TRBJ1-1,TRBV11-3,CASSPHGGSDTEAFF,TGTGCCAGCAGCCCACATGGGGGGTCGGACACTGAAGCTTTCTTT
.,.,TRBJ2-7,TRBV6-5,CASSYSRGPYEQYF,TGTGCCAGCAGTTACTCGCGAGGTCCCTACGAGCAGTACTTC
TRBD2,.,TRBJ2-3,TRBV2,CASSVGGGVLTQYF,TGTGCCAGCAGTGTCGGCGGGGGGGTTCTTACGCAGTATTTT
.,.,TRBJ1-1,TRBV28,CATQGPRNTEAFF,TGTGCCACACAGGGTCCCCGGAACACTGAAGCTTTCTTT
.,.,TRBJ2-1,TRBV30,CAWRGLSLNNEQFF,TGTGCCTGGAGGGGGCTATCTCTTAACAATGAGCAGTTCTTC
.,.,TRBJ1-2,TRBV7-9,CASSFDTYGYTF,TGTGCCAGCAGCTTCGACACCTATGGCTACACCTTC
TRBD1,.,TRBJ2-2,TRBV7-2,CASSPSVTGGAGTGELFF,TGTGCCAGCAGCCCGTCAGTGACAGGGGGCGCGGGCACCGGGGAGCTGTTTTTT
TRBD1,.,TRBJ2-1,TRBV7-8,CASRSGTGAVNEQFF,TGTGCCAGCAGGTCCGGGACAGGGGCCGTCAATGAGCAGTTCTTC
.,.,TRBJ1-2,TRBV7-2,CASSLAGGGNYGYTF,TGTGCCAGCAGCTTAGCGGGAGGGGGTAACTATGGCTACACCTTC
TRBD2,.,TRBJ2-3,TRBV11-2,CASSLLRGRAGGKADTQYF,TGTGCCAGCAGCTTACTCAGGGGGCGAGCGGGAGGGAAAGCAGATACGCAGTATTTT
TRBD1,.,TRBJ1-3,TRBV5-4,CASSPGGTGGPVSGNTIYF,TGTGCCAGCAGCCCTGGGGGGACAGGGGGACCGGTCTCTGGAAACACCATATATTTT
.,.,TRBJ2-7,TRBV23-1,CASSQPRKKVRRDRYEQYF,TGCGCCAGCAGTCAACCAAGGAAAAAAGTGCGGCGGGACCGCTACGAGCAGTACTTC
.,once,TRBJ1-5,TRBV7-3,CASSLTGDGRYQPQHF,TGTGCCAGCAGCTTAACAGGGGACGGGAGGTATCAGCCCCAGCATTTT
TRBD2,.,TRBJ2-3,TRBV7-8,CASSRGGGYTDTQYF,TGTGCCAGCAGCCGCGGGGGGGGATACACAGATACGCAGTATTTT
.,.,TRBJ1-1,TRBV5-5,CASSFRSNTEAFF,TGTGCCAGCAGCTTCCGGAGCAACACTGAAGCTTTCTTT
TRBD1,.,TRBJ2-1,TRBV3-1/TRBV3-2,CASSARDRDNEQFF,TGTGCCAGCAGCGCCCGGGACAGAGACAATGAGCAGTTCTTC
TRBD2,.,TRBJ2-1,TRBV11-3,CASSLEGTSGGSLYNEQFF,TGTGCCAGCAGCTTAGAGGGGACTAGCGGGGGTTCCCTCTACAATGAGCAGTTCTTC